These 26 T cell receptor beta chains were all obtained from the same sample, sequenced in a study of blood T cells in healthy people across ages (dated by TCRdb to the mid-2010s). Receptor libraries were prepared by 5' RACE. The sequencer listed for this sample is Illumina HiSeq 2500. A second PCR of roughly 7 to 12 cycles was run with a J-beta primer mix and a sample-barcoded 5' primer. TCRdb applied fastp at Q25 and MiXCR to the public reads, then kept only in-frame beta chains. Every entry covers one CDR3 protein and lists the most common genes and DNA from its rows. Here the sample has about 590,000 distinct CDR3 sequences; approximately 30% occur a single time. The biggest ten clones account for about a sixth of the sample. Sample: blood. The origin of the receptors is a woman at least 80 years old in good health.

This clonotype came up many times. The chain has TRBV6-2 or TRBV6-3 and TRBJ2-3; possibly TRBD1 or TRBD2 for D (5 bases each). The V end was cut by 8 bases, the J end by 6 bases, with 9 bases between. The CDR3 covers 11 residues. The germline V gene encodes CDR1 MNHEY and CDR2 SVGEGT. The CDR3 sequence is CASGWGDTQYF. CDR3 coding DNA: TGTGCCAGCGGTTGGGGGGATACGCAGTATTTT.

In the case of this clonotype: This may be a read error: a much more frequent sequence differs by one nucleotide. The chain recombines TRBV20-1 with TRBJ1-6; the D is unclear. Germline V gene lookup returns CDR1 DFQATT and CDR2 SNEGSKA (reference sequence). This CDR3 spans 14 amino acids. The CDR3 nucleotides are TGCGGTGCTAGAGCGGGCTCCTATAATTCACCCCTCCACTTT. It yields the protein CGARAGSYNSPLHF.

This clonotype was detected only a few times. The chain links TRBV30 to TRBJ2-5, with 7 nucleotides matching TRBD1. Germline loops: CDR1 GTSNPN, CDR2 SVGIG (reference sequence). This CDR3 has 14 residues. Losses at the gene ends were 0 bases for V and 4 bases for J; bases not matched to a gene: 5. The DNA for the CDR3 is TGTGCCTGGAGTGTATTTAGGGGGCGAGAGACCCAGTACTTC. Protein: CAWSVFRGRETQYF.

As regards this clonotype: Germline and junction disagree at one end, which may indicate a read error. The J gene is TRBJ2-5, the V gene TRBV20-1; weak D call: TRBD1 (6 bases). The CDR3 contains 14 residues. The germline V gene encodes CDR1 DFQATT and CDR2 SNEGSKA (reference sequence). Here the CDR3 reads CSARPGAGQETHYF. The CDR3 nucleotides read TGCAGTGCTAGACCAGGGGCAGGGCAAGAGACCCACTACTTC.

A remark on this clonotype: Relative to the germline gene, one junction end is altered; a read error may explain this. This chain connects TRBV18 to TRBJ2-2; D may be TRBD2 (5 bases). CDR1 KGHSH and CDR2 LQKENI come from the germline V gene. This CDR3 comprises 13 residues. For the CDR3, the DNA is TGTGCCAGCTCACAGACGAACACCGGGGAGCCGTTTTTT. Translation: CASSQTNTGEPFF.

This clonotype was seen at least ten times. V and J are TRBV7-8 and TRBJ2-7; 8 bases are a match to TRBD2. The CDR3 length is 18 residues. Trimming cost V 2 bases and J 5 bases; bases outside gene matches: 17. Germline CDR1 and CDR2: SGHVS and FQNEAQ. The CDR3 region is CASSLLPPGGAGGHEQYF. The CDR3 DNA reads as TGTGCCAGCAGCTTACTGCCCCCGGGAGGGGCGGGGGGTCACGAGCAGTACTTC.

Worth noting for this clonotype: Being one base from a much bigger clone, this may be a read error. The CDR3 spells CSVVKGIGTQYF. The DNA for the CDR3 is TGCAGCGTTGTAAAGGGGATTGGGACCCAGTACTTC. V is TRBV29-1 and J is TRBJ2-7; D perhaps matches TRBD1 (5 bases). The J call may not be correct, given that the DNA end is closer to TRBJ2-5. CDR3 length equals 12 residues. Germline V CDR1 and CDR2: SQVTM, ANQGSEA.

This clonotype turned up a few times. The chain recombines TRBV20-1 with TRBJ2-3, with D perhaps matching TRBD1 (6 bases). The V and J ends lost 1 base and 1 base respectively, with 15 bases between them. The CDR3 has 16 residues. Looked up from germline, CDR1 is DFQATT and CDR2 is SNEGSKA (reference sequence). The CDR3 spells CSARGLLGAGTDTQYF. The CDR3 DNA is TGCAGTGCTAGAGGGCTTTTGGGGGCGGGCACAGATACGCAGTATTTT.

This clonotype was seen only a few times. The V gene is TRBV20-1, the J gene TRBJ1-4; possibly TRBD1 for D (5 bases). Germline V lookup: CDR1 DFQATT, CDR2 SNEGSKA (reference sequence). Trimming took off 6 bases at V and 6 bases at J, with 8 bases between the two ends. The CDR3 sequence is 11 residues long. The CDR3 region is CSAGADEKLFF. CDR3 bases: TGCAGTGCAGGGGCGGATGAAAAACTGTTTTTT.

The chain employs TRBV20-1 and TRBJ1-5; D might be TRBD1 (5 bases). The CDR3 runs to 12 residues. Trimming removed 6 bases at V and 4 bases at J, with 10 bases between. Germline CDR1 and CDR2: DFQATT and SNEGSKA (reference sequence). The CDR3 bases are TGCAGTGCCGTCGGGGGGAATCAGCCCCAGCATTTT. This gives the protein CSAVGGNQPQHF.

The chain carries TRBV20-1 and TRBJ2-5, with TRBD2 matching 10 bases. CDR1 and CDR2 from the germline V gene are DFQATT and SNEGSKA (reference sequence). CDR3 size: 15 residues. After removal of 4 bases from V and 4 bases from J, the junction contained 9 bases not matched to a gene. CDR3 DNA: TGCAGTGCTACCGCCGGGGTAGCGGGGGGAGAGACCCAGTACTTC. Its translation: CSATAGVAGGETQYF.

CDR3 DNA: TGTGCCAGCAGTTACAACCAGGGTTATCAGCCCCAGCATTTT. Encoded protein: CASSYNQGYQPQHF. This chain joins TRBV6-5 and TRBJ1-5, with a weak D call TRBD1 (5 bases). The V gene's germline CDR1 is MNHEY and CDR2 SVGAGI. V was cut by 2 bases and J by 5 bases, with 10 bases left in between. This CDR3 has 14 residues.

The table lists this clonotype with a few counts. The chain employs TRBV6-2 or TRBV6-3 and TRBJ1-5; unclear D gene. This CDR3 is built from 14 residues. Germline CDR1 reads MNHEY; CDR2 reads SVGEGT. With 7 bases removed from V and 3 bases from J, the gap between germline ends came to 13 bases. The CDR3, as DNA: TGTGCCAGCAAAGATCCCCGTAACAATCAGCCCCAGCATTTT. Protein product: CASKDPRNNQPQHF.

J is TRBJ1-6 and V is TRBV7-6; weak D call: TRBD1 (6 bases). V was clipped by 5 bases and J by 5 bases, with 19 bases between them. Germline values: CDR1 SGHVS, CDR2 FNYEAQ. The CDR3 covers 17 residues. For the CDR3, the DNA is TGTGCCAGCAGCGCAGAGTGGGGGTCAGGGGATAATTCACCCCTCCACTTT. Protein sequence: CASSAEWGSGDNSPLHF.

This clonotype occurred a few times. This chain links TRBV30 with TRBJ2-5; TRBD2 agrees at 9 bases. CDR1 and CDR2 (germline): GTSNPN, SVGIG (reference sequence). After removal of 5 bases from V and 0 bases from J, the junction contained 7 bases not matched to a gene. The CDR3 spans 15 residues. This chain's CDR3 is CAWGGSGGDQETQYF. Here the CDR3 DNA reads TGTGCCTGGGGGGGTAGCGGGGGAGACCAAGAGACCCAGTACTTC.

Many counts were recorded for this clonotype. The chain carries TRBV7-2 and TRBJ2-3; 10 nucleotides agree with TRBD2. The CDR3 consists of 14 residues. Germline lookup yields CDR1 SGHTA and CDR2 FQGNSA. V lost 5 bases and J lost 11; bases outside the gene matches: 10. CDR3 sequence (DNA): TGTGCCAGCAGCCAGAGACTAGCGGGTTCTAAGCAGTATTTT. Translation gives CASSQRLAGSKQYF.

Ten or more counts support this clonotype. A much larger clone sits a single nucleotide away, making a read error possible. The chain combines TRBV7-9 with TRBJ2-7; tentatively, D is TRBD1 (5 bases). The germline gives CDR1 SEHNR, CDR2 FQNEAQ (reference sequence). This CDR3 comprises 13 residues. The CDR3 sequence is CASTLGDYNEQYF. DNA for the CDR3: TGTGCCAGCACCTTAGGGGATTACAATGAGCAGTACTTC. Full variable domain (outside the CDR3, taken from reference TRBV7-9 and TRBJ2-7): DTGVSQNPRHKITKRGQNVTFRCDPISEHNRLYWYRQTLGQGPEFLTYFQNEAQLEKSRLLSDRFSAERPKGSFSTLEIQRTEQGDSAMYLCASTLGDYNEQYFGPGTRLTVT.

The chain joins TRBV20-1 to TRBJ2-7; 7 nucleotides align to TRBD1. The J segment lost 0 bases and the V segment lost 2 bases, leaving 4 bases of the junction unmatched. This CDR3 has 14 residues. The germline V gene encodes CDR1 DFQATT and CDR2 SNEGSKA (reference sequence). Written as DNA, the CDR3 is TGCAGTGCTAGAACGGACAGGAGCTCCTACGAGCAGTACTTC. Encoded protein: CSARTDRSSYEQYF.

The rearrangement links TRBV30 to TRBJ2-7; the D call may be TRBD1 or TRBD2 (6 bases each). Trimming cost V 4 bases and J 1 base, with 14 bases left between them. The CDR3 has 14 residues. In germline, CDR1 is GTSNPN, CDR2 SVGIG (reference sequence). CDR3 sequence (DNA): TGTGCCTGGAACCCCGCGGGACAATCCTACGAGCAGTACTTC. Translating it yields CAWNPAGQSYEQYF.

For this clonotype: This may come from a read error, since a much larger clone is one base off. The CDR3 sequence is CASSLKPARDNEQYF. CDR3 sequence (DNA): TGCGCCAGCAGCTTGAAACCGGCGAGGGACAATGAGCAGTACTTC. The chain joins TRBV5-1 to TRBJ2-1; perhaps TRBD1 as D (6 bases). TRBJ2-7 matches the DNA end more closely, so the J call is doubtful. CDR1 is SGHRS and CDR2 is YFSETQ in the germline V gene. The CDR3 covers 15 residues.

With regard to this clonotype: This could be a read error, since a much larger clone is one nucleotide away. This chain links TRBV6-5 with TRBJ2-5; possible D gene TRBD1, 6 bases. The assigned J gene may be wrong: the sequence end matches TRBJ2-7 better. The CDR3 totals 15 residues. Germline lookup yields CDR1 MNHEY and CDR2 SVGAGI. CDR3 nucleotides: TGTGCCAGCAGTTGCTCCCGGACAGACTCCTACGAGCAGTACTTC. Residues: CASSCSRTDSYEQYF.

CDR3 bases: TGCAGTGCTAGGGACCCAGTCATTGAAGCTTTCTTT. As protein: CSARDPVIEAFF. The chain links TRBV20-1 to TRBJ1-1; D call uncertain. The CDR3 is made up of 12 amino acids. Germline V lookup: CDR1 DFQATT, CDR2 SNEGSKA (reference sequence). V was trimmed by 3 bases and J by 7 bases, leaving 12 bases between them.

The sample holds many counts of this clonotype. CDR3: CASNNRVGNQPQHF. DNA of the CDR3: TGTGCCAGCAATAACAGGGTGGGCAATCAGCCCCAGCATTTT. The rearrangement joins TRBV6-2 or TRBV6-3 to TRBJ1-5, with a possible D match to TRBD1 (6 bases). The V end was cut by 7 bases, the J end by 2 bases, with 12 bases between. The germline V gene has CDR1 MNHEY and CDR2 SVGEGT. The CDR3 consists of 14 residues.

The gene calls are TRBV3-1 and TRBJ2-3; 9 nucleotides match TRBD2. CDR1 is LGHDT, CDR2 YNNKEL, per germline (reference sequence). This CDR3 contains 17 residues. Trimming at V came to 4 bases and at J to 6 bases, leaving 14 bases not matched to a gene. CDR3 amino acids: CASSPRSRRGGADTQYF. The CDR3 region has the DNA TGTGCCAGCAGCCCAAGATCGAGGCGGGGGGGCGCGGATACGCAGTATTTT.

This clonotype has a count of ten or more. This chain links TRBV19 with TRBJ1-5; D call uncertain. The V end lost 5 bases, the J end lost 5 bases, and 4 bases lay between the germline ends. CDR1 is LNHDA, CDR2 SQIVND, per germline (reference sequence). The CDR3 loop spans 11 amino acids. The CDR3 reads CASSADQPQHF. CDR3 bases: TGTGCCAGTAGTGCGGATCAGCCCCAGCATTTT.

Concerning this clonotype itself: Given a much more abundant clone one base away, this may be a read error. The chain uses TRBV5-1 and TRBJ2-1, with unresolved D. Trimming left V 6 bases short and J 13 bases short, with 20 bases between. The germline CDR1 and CDR2 sequences are SGHRS and YFSETQ. This CDR3 is 13 amino acids long. In DNA form, the CDR3 reads TGCGCCAGCACCAGTGATCCAAGCTCCTACCAGTTCTTC. Protein: CASTSDPSSYQFF.